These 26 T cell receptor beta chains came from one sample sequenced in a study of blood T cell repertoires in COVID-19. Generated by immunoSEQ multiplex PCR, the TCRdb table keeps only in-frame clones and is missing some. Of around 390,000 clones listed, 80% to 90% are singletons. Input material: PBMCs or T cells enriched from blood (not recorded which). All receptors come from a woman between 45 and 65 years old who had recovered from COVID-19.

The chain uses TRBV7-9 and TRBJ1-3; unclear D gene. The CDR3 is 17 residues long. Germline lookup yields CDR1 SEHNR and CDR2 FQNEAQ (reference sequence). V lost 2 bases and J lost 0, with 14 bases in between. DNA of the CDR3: TGTGCCAGCAGCTTATTGGTACAGTTTACCTCTGGAAACACCATATATTTT. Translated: CASSLLVQFTSGNTIYF.

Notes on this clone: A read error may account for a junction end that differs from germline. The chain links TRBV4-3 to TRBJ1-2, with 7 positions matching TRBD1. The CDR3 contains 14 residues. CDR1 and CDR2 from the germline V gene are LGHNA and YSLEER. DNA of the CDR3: TGCGCCAGCAGTCAAGAGGCAGGGGGCTATGGCTACACCTTC. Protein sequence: CASSQEAGGYGYTF.

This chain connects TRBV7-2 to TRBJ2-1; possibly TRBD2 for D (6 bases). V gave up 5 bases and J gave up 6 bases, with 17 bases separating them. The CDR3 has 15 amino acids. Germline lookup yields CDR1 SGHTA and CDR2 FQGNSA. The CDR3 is CASSVLIGGTNEQFF. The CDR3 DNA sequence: TGTGCCAGCAGCGTTCTCATCGGGGGAACCAATGAGCAGTTCTTC.

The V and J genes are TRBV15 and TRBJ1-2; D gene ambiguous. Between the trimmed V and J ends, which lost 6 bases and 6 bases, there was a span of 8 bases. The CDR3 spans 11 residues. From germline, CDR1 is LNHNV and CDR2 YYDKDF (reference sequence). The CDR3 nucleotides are TGTGCCACCAGATTTGCGCATGGCTACACCTTC. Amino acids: CATRFAHGYTF.

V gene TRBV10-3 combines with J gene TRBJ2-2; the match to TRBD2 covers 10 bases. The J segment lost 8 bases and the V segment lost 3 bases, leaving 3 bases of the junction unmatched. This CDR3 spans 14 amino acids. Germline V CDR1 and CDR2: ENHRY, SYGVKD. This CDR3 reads CAISEGTSVGELFF. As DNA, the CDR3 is TGTGCCATCAGTGAAGGGACTAGCGTAGGGGAGCTGTTTTTT.

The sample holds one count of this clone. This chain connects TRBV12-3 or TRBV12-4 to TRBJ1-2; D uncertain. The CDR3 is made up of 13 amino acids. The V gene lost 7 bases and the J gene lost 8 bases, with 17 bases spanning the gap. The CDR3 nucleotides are TGTGCCAGCACCGAGACGGCGGTCCACGGCTACACCTTC. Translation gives CASTETAVHGYTF.

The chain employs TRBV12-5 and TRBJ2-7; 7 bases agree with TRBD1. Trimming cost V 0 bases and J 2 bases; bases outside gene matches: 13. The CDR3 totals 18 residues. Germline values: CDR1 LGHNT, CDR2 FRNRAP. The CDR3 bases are TGTGCTAGTGGTTTGGTAAAAACCCGGGACAGATTAACCTACGAGCAGTACTTC. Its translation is CASGLVKTRDRLTYEQYF.

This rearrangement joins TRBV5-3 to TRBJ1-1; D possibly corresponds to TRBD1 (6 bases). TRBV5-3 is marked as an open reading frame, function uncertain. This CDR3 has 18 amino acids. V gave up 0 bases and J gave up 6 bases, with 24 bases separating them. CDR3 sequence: CARSLGGNTGRVRPEAFF. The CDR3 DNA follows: TGTGCCAGAAGCTTGGGGGGGAATACAGGGAGAGTTAGGCCTGAAGCTTTCTTT.

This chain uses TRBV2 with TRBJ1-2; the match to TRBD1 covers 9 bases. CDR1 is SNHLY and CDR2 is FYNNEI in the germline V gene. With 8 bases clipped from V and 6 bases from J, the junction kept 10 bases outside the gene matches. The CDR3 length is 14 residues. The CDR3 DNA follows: TGTGCCAGCGTCGCCGGACAGGGGATAGATGGCTACACCTTC. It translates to CASVAGQGIDGYTF.

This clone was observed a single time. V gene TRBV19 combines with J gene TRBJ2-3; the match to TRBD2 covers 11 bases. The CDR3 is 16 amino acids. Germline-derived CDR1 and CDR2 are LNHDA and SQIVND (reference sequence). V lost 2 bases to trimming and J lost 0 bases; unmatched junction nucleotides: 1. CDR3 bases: TGTGCCAGTAGTATACTAGCGGGGGGAAGCACAGATACGCAGTATTTT. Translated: CASSILAGGSTDTQYF.

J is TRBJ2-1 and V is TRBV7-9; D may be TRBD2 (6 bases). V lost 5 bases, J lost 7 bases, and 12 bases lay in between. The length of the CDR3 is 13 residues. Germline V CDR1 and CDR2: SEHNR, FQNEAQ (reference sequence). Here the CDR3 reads CASSGPRGNEQFF. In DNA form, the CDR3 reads TGTGCCAGCAGCGGTCCCCGGGGGAATGAGCAGTTCTTC.

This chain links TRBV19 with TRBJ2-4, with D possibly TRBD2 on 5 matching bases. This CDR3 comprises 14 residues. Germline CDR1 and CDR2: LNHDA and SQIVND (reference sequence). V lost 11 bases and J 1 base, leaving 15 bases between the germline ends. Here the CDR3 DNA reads TGTGCCTCACTCTCCCCGGGGGCCAAAAACATTCAGTACTTC. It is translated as CASLSPGAKNIQYF.

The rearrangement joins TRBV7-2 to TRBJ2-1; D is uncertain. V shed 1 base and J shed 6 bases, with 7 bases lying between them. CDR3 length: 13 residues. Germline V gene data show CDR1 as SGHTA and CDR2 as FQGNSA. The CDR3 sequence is CASSLGSGNEQFF. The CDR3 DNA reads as TGTGCCAGCAGCTTAGGTAGTGGCAATGAGCAGTTCTTC.

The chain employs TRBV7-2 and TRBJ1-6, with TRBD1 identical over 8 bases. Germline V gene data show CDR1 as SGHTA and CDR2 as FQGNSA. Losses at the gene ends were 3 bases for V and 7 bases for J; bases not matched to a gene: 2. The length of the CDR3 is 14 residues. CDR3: CASSLDRVNSPLHF. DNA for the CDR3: TGTGCCAGCAGCTTGGACAGGGTGAATTCACCCCTCCACTTT.

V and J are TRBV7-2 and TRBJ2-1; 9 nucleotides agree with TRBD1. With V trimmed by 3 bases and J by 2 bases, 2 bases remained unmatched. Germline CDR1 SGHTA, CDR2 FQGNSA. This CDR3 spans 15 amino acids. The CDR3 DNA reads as TGTGCCAGCAGCTTTGGGACAGGGCCCTACAATGAGCAGTTCTTC. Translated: CASSFGTGPYNEQFF.

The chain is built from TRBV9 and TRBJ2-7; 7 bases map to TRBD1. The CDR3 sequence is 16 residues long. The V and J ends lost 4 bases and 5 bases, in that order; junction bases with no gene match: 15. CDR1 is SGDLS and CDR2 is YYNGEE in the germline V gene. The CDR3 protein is CASSFGLPGGGDEQYF. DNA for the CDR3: TGTGCCAGCAGCTTCGGGCTTCCAGGGGGTGGGGACGAGCAGTACTTC.

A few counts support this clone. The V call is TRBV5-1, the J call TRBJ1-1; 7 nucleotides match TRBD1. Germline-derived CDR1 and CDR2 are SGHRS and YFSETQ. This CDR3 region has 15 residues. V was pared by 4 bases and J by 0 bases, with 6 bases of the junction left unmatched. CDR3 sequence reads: CASSQQGNMNTEAFF. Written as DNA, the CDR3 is TGCGCCAGCAGCCAACAGGGGAACATGAACACTGAAGCTTTCTTT.

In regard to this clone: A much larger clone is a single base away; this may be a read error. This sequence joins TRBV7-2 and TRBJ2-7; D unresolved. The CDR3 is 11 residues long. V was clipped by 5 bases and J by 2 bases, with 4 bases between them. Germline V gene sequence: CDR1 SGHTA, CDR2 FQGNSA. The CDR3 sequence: CASSTAYEQYF. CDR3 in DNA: TGTGCCAGCAGCACAGCCTACGAGCAGTACTTC. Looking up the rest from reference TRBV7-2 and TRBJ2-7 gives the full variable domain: GAGVSQSPSNKVTEKGKDVELRCDPISGHTALYWYRQSLGQGLEFLIYFQGNSAPDKSGLPSDRFSAERTGGSVSTLTIQRTQQEDSAVYLCASSTAYEQYFGPGTRLTVT.

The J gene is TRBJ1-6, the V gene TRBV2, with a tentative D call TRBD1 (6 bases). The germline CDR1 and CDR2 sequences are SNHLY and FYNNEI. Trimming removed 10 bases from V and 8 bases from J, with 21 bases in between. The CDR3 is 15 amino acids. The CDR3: CATGPTGRLYSPLHF. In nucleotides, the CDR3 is TGTGCCACCGGTCCGACAGGACGGCTTTATTCACCCCTCCACTTT.

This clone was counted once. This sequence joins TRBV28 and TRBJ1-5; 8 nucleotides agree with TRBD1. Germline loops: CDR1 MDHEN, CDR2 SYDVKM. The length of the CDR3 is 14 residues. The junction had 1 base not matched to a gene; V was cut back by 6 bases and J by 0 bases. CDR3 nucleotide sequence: TGTGCCAGCAGGACAGGGGATAGCAATCAGCCCCAGCATTTT. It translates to CASRTGDSNQPQHF.

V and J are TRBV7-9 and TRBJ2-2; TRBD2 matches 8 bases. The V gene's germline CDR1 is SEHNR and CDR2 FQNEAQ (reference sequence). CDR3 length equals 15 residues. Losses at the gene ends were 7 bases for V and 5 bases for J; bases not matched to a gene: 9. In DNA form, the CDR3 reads TGTGCCAGCACCAATGCGGGGGGCCAAACCGGGGAGCTGTTTTTT. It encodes CASTNAGGQTGELFF.

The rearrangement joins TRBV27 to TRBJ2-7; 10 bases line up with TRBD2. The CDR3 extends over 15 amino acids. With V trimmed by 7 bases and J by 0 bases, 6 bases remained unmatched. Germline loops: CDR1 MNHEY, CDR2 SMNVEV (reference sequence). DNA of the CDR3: TGTGCCAGCAACCGGCTAGCGGGGGCCTCCTACGAGCAGTACTTC. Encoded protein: CASNRLAGASYEQYF.

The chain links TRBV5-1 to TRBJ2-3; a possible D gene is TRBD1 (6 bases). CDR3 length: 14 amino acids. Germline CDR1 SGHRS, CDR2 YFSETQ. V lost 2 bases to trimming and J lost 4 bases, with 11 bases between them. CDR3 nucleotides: TGCGCCAGCAGCTTACAGGGCCCCCCAGATACGCAGTATTTT. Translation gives CASSLQGPPDTQYF.

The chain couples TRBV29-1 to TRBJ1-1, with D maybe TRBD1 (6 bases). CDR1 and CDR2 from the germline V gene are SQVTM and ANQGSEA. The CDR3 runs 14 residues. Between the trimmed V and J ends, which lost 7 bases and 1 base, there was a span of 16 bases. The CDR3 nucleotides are TGCAGCGCGCGAAGGGGGGGCTCGAACACTGAAGCTTTCTTT. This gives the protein CSARRGGSNTEAFF. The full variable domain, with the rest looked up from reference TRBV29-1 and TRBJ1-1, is SAVISQKPSRDICQRGTSLTIQCQVDSQVTMMFWYRQQPGQSLTLIATANQGSEATYESGFVIDKFPISRPNLTFSTLTVSNMSPEDSSIYLCSARRGGSNTEAFFGQGTRLTVV.

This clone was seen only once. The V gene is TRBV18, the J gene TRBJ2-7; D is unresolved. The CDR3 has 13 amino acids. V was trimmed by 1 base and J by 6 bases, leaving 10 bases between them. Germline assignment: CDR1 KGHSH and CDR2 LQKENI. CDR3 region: CASSPREEPEQYF. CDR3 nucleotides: TGTGCCAGCTCACCACGCGAGGAGCCCGAGCAGTACTTC.

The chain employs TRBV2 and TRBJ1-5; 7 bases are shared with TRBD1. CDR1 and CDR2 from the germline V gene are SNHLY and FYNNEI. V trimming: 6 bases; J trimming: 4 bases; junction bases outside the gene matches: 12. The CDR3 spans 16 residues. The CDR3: CASSLQGTQFNQPQHF. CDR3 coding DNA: TGTGCCAGCAGCTTACAGGGGACGCAGTTTAATCAGCCCCAGCATTTT.